The clone carrying this T cell receptor (beta chain) was counted a single time. The protocol was immunoSEQ multiplex PCR, while the TCRdb copy is restricted to in-frame clones and leaves out a portion. The table lists approximately 1.9 million clones, 93% of them singletons. Naivety among CD8 cells was defined by CD45RO negativity and positive CCR7 selection, thereby excluding terminally differentiated effector memory CD45RA+ cells. This entry belongs to a study of shared clonotypes between healthy human individuals. With 6 bases removed from V and 3 bases from J, the gap between germline ends came to 15 bases. Germline lookup yields CDR1 MDHEN and CDR2 SYDVKM. The CDR3 runs to 14 residues.

The genes are TRBV28 and TRBJ2-7; D is unclear. The sequence was collected from a man between 18 and 29 years old in good health. Some clones in this sample may be carry-over from other donors' samples. The sequencing sample was made of naive CD8+ T cells from PBMCs. The CDR3 region has the DNA TGTGCCAGCAGAACCGGTAGTGAGGACTACGAGCAGTACTTC. The encoded protein is CASRTGSEDYEQYF.